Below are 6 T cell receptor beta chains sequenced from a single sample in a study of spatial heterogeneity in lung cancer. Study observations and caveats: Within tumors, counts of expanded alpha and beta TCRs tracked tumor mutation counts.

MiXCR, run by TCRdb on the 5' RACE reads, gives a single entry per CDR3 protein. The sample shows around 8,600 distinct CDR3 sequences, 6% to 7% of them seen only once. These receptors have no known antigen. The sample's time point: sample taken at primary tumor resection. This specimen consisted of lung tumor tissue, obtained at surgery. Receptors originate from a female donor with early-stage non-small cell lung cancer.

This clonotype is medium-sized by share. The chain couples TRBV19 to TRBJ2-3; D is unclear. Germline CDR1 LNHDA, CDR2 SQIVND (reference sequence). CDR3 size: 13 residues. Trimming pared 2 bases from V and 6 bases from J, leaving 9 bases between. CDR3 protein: CASSIRVGDTQYF. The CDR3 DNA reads TGTGCCAGTAGTATACGCGTCGGGGATACGCAGTATTTT. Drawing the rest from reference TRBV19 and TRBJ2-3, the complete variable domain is DGGITQSPKYLFRKEGQNVTLSCEQNLNHDAMYWYRQDPGQGLRLIYYSQIVNDFQKGDIAEGYSVSREKKESFPLTVTSAQKNPTAFYLCASSIRVGDTQYFGPGTRLTVL.

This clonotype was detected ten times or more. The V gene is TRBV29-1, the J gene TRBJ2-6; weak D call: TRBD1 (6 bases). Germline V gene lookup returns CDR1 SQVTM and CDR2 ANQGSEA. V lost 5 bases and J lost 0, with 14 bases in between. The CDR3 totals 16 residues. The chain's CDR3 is CSVFRDTDSGANVLTF. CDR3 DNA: TGCAGCGTTTTCCGGGACACAGACTCTGGGGCCAACGTCCTGACTTTC.

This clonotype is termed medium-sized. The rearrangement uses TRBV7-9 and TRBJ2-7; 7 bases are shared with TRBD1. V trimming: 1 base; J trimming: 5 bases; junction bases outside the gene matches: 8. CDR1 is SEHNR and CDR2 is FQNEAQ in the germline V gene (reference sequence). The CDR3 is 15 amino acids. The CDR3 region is CASSLEGQPGDEQYF. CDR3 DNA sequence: TGTGCCAGCAGCTTAGAGGGACAGCCTGGGGACGAGCAGTACTTC. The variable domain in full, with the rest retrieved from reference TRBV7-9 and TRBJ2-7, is DTGVSQNPRHKITKRGQNVTFRCDPISEHNRLYWYRQTLGQGPEFLTYFQNEAQLEKSRLLSDRFSAERPKGSFSTLEIQRTEQGDSAMYLCASSLEGQPGDEQYFGPGTRLTVT.

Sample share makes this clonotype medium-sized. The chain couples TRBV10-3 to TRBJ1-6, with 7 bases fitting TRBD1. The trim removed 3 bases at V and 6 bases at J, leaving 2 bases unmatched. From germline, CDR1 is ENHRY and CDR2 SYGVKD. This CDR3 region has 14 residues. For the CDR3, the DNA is TGTGCCATCAGTGAAGGGACAGTTAATTCACCCCTCCACTTT. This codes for CAISEGTVNSPLHF.

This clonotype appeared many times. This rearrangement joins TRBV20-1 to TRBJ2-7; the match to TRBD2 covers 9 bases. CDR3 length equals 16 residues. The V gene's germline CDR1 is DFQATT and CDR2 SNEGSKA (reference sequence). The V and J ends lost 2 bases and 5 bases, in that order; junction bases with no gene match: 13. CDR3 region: CSARLISGRVPNEQYF. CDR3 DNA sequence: TGCAGTGCTAGACTCATTAGCGGGAGAGTCCCGAACGAGCAGTACTTC.

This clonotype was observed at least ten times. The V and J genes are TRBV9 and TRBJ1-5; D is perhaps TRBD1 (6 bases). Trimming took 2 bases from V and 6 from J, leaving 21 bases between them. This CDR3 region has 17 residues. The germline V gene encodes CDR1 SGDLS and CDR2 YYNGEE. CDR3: CASSVHLEGGFGQPQHF. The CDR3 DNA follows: TGTGCCAGCAGCGTGCACCTCGAAGGGGGATTCGGTCAGCCCCAGCATTTT.